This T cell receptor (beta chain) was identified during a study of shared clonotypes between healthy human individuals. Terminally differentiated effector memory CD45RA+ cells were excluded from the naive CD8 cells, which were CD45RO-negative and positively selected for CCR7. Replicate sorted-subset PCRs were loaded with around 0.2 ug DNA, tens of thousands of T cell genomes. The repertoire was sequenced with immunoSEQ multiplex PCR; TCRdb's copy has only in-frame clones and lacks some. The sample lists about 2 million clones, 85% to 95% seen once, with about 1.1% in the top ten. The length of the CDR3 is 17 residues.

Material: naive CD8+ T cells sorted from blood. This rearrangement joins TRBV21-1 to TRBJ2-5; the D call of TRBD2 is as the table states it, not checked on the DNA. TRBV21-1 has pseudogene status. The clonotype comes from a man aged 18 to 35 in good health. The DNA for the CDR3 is TGTGCCAGCAGCGGACACACTAGCGGGAGGGGGGGAGAGACCCAGTACTTC. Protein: CASSGHTSGRGGETQYF.